Listed below are T cell receptor beta chains from one sample, sequenced in a study of technical replicates of blood from several donors. Some clones are missing from TCRdb's copy, which holds only in-frame ones; the method was immunoSEQ multiplex PCR. The repertoire holds about 82,000 clones, with about 93% as singletons. The specimen was T cells isolated from PBMCs. The receptors were sampled from a human donor in good health. The CDR3 runs from the conserved cysteine through the conserved F or W. The D gene is left open where the match is weak. Clone size, where shown, is once, few, many, or a class for clones that have expanded.

>.|TRBV4-2|few|TRBJ2-1
TGTGCCAGCAGCCAAGAAGGGGACAATGAGCAGTTCTTC
CASSQEGDNEQFF
>TRBD1|TRBV10-1|once|TRBJ2-4
TGCGCCAGCACCTTACAGGGGGTAATAGCCAAAAACATTCAGTACTTC
CASTLQGVIAKNIQYF
>.|TRBV21-1|.|TRBJ2-7
TGTGCCAGCAGCAAAAACTCCCCTGTGGGGCACGAGCAGTACTTC
CASSKNSPVGHEQYF
>.|TRBV7-6|.|TRBJ1-3
TGTGCCAGCAGCCTATGGGAGTCTGGAAACACCATATATTTT
CASSLWESGNTIYF
>TRBD2|TRBV10-1|.|TRBJ2-1
TGCGCCAGCAGTCCTAGCGGGAGGGGTAATGAGCAGTTCTTC
CASSPSGRGNEQFF
>.|TRBV29-1|once|TRBJ1-3
TGCAGCGTCCTCTCTGGAAACACCATATATTTT
CSVLSGNTIYF
>.|TRBV5-4|once|TRBJ1-1
TGTGCCAGCAGATTACAGGGATCAGCCCTTGAAGCTTTCTTT
CASRLQGSALEAFF
>.|TRBV29-1|.|TRBJ2-7
TGCAGCGCAGGAAACCGGGATTATATCTACGAGCAGTACTTC
CSAGNRDYIYEQYF
>.|TRBV14|.|TRBJ2-2
TGTGCCAGCAGCTACGGTTACACCGGGGAGCTGTTTTTT
CASSYGYTGELFF
>TRBD2|TRBV4-3|.|TRBJ2-2
TGCGCCAGCAGCCAAGGGCAAGGAGCGGGAGGGCCTCCCGGGGAGCTGTTTTTT
CASSQGQGAGGPPGELFF
>.|TRBV29-1|.|TRBJ1-2
TGCAGCGTACCAATCCTCAGAGGCGGCTACACCTTC
CSVPILRGGYTF